The clone carrying this T cell receptor (beta chain) was detected many times. The sample comes from a study of T cells in Graves' hyperthyroidism and ophthalmopathy. RNA transcripts were the template for amplifying TCR beta CDR3 regions. TCR CDR3 underwent first-round RT-PCR with the HTBI primer set. One entry per CDR3 protein, called by TCRdb with MiXCR from the multiplex PCR reads. The sample carries about 400,000 distinct CDR3 sequences, 15% to 19% recorded once. Germline V gene lookup returns CDR1 LGHDT and CDR2 YNNKEL (reference sequence). The trim removed 0 bases at V and 6 bases at J, leaving 8 bases unmatched. The CDR3 length is 16 residues.

The receptor was derived from a woman between 18 and 30 years old with Graves' hyperthyroidism. The sequenced material came from blood. The V gene is TRBV3-1, the J gene TRBJ2-1; 7 nucleotides agree with TRBD1. Here the CDR3 reads CASSQEWAGGTNEQFF. The CDR3 bases are TGTGCCAGCAGCCAAGAATGGGCAGGGGGAACCAATGAGCAGTTCTTC.